Listed below are T cell receptor beta chains from one sample, sequenced in a study of human T cells and chemical hapten exposure. Via MiXCR, TCRdb re-called the RACE reads, giving one row per CDR3 protein. The sample yields 85,000 to 100,000 distinct CDR3 sequences, around 12% seen once. The specimen was whole blood, collected in connection with sensitization to the hapten diphenylcyclopropenone (DPC). The receptors here all came from a woman aged 40 to 50 with alopecia areata. Some clones in this sample may be carry-over from other donors' samples. Both conserved end residues are part of each CDR3. A D gene is named only where the DNA matches it firmly. Size is stated for part of the rows, as once, few or many counts, or as a class when the clone is expanded.

NA	TRBV7-3	TRBJ2-1	many	CASSLEVVGYNEQFF	TGTGCCAGCAGCTTAGAGGTGGTGGGGTACAATGAGCAGTTCTTC
NA	TRBV4-2	TRBJ2-7	few	CASSHPAGVSPREQYF	TGTGCCAGCAGCCACCCGGCAGGGGTTTCCCCTCGCGAGCAGTACTTC
NA	TRBV4-3	TRBJ1-3	few	CASSQEAGSGNTIYF	TGCGCCAGCAGCCAAGAGGCAGGTTCGGGAAACACCATATATTTT
TRBD1	TRBV5-8	TRBJ1-2	many	CASSRTGPYGYTF	TGTGCCAGCAGCCGGACAGGGCCCTATGGCTACACCTTC
NA	TRBV24-1	TRBJ1-5	few	CATSDHFDGRVGQPQHF	TGTGCCACCAGTGATCACTTTGACGGGAGGGTCGGTCAGCCCCAGCATTTT
NA	TRBV28	TRBJ2-7	few	CASSQLDGAGYEQYF	TGTGCCAGCAGTCAGCTGGACGGCGCGGGCTACGAGCAGTACTTC
NA	TRBV28	TRBJ2-3	many	CASSLTAVTDTQYF	TGTGCCAGCAGTTTGACAGCAGTCACAGATACGCAGTATTTT
NA	TRBV29-1	TRBJ2-2	NA	CSVGRGQNTGELFF	TGCAGCGTTGGTAGGGGCCAGAACACCGGGGAGCTGTTTTTT
NA	TRBV12-3/TRBV12-4	TRBJ1-3	NA	CASSLVDSGNTIYF	TGTGCCAGCAGTTTGGTGGATTCTGGAAACACCATATATTTT
TRBD2	TRBV7-2	TRBJ2-3	many	CASSAGLAGLDTQYF	TGTGCCAGCAGCGCGGGACTAGCGGGTTTAGATACGCAGTATTTT
NA	TRBV29-1	TRBJ2-7	few	CSGAVRDEQYF	TGCAGCGGAGCGGTCCGGGACGAGCAGTACTTC
NA	TRBV4-3	TRBJ2-2	NA	CASSQFSGAGELFF	TGCGCCAGCAGCCAATTTTCGGGAGCCGGGGAGCTGTTTTTT
NA	TRBV6-5	TRBJ1-4	NA	CASSPGTPNEKLFF	TGTGCCAGCAGTCCCGGGACACCGAATGAAAAACTGTTTTTT
NA	TRBV6-2/TRBV6-3	TRBJ1-4	NA	CASSYMEGERGKLFF	TGTGCCAGCAGTTACATGGAGGGGGAACGAGGAAAACTGTTTTTT
NA	TRBV10-3	TRBJ2-7	many	CAIRSEGAASEQYF	TGTGCCATCCGCTCTGAGGGCGCGGCCAGCGAGCAGTACTTC
NA	TRBV4-1	TRBJ1-1	NA	CASSQDVGAAFF	TGCGCCAGCAGCCAAGATGTGGGGGCGGCTTTCTTT
NA	TRBV28	TRBJ2-5	NA	CASSSPGQRETQYF	TGTGCCAGCAGTTCCCCGGGGCAGCGGGAGACCCAGTACTTC
NA	TRBV4-1	TRBJ2-3	many	CASSQTGRDTQYF	TGCGCCAGCAGCCAGACGGGACGAGATACGCAGTATTTT
NA	TRBV5-1	TRBJ2-7	many	CASKMSSGTYEQYF	TGCGCCAGCAAGATGAGTAGCGGTACCTACGAGCAGTACTTC
NA	TRBV3-1	TRBJ1-5	NA	CASSQGPYSNQPQHF	TGTGCCAGCAGCCAAGGCCCTTATAGCAATCAGCCCCAGCATTTT